This passage covers 2 T cell receptor beta chains from one sample sequenced in a study of glioma-infiltrating T cells. Amplification of TCR alpha and beta CDR3 regions from RNA used iRepertoire nested multiplex PCR. TCRdb itself ran the multiplex PCR reads through MiXCR, one entry per CDR3 protein. The table shows around 100,000 distinct CDR3 sequences, with 25% to 35% occurring only once. The source material was glioma tissue, nonneoplastic brain tissue, or PBMCs (not recorded which). These receptors were taken from a human donor with low-grade glioma or glioblastoma, undergoing nonglioma brain surgery, or in good health (not recorded which).

At least ten counts were recorded for this clonotype. V usage is TRBV6-1 and J usage is TRBJ2-7; D not certain. Per germline, CDR1 MNHNS and CDR2 SASEGT. V lost 6 bases and J lost 4, with 7 bases in between. There are 11 residues in the CDR3. The CDR3 DNA reads as TGTGCCAGCAGCTCTCAATACGAGCAGTACTTC. Translating it yields CASSSQYEQYF.

There are many counts of this clonotype. The V gene is TRBV18, the J gene TRBJ1-5, with TRBD1 as a possible D gene (5 bases). Trimming left V 6 bases short and J 0 bases short, with 9 bases between. Germline V CDR1 and CDR2: KGHSH, LQKENI. The CDR3 extends over 14 amino acids. The CDR3, as DNA: TGTGCCAGCTCCCCAGACAGTAGCAATCAGCCCCAGCATTTT. Amino acids: CASSPDSSNQPQHF.